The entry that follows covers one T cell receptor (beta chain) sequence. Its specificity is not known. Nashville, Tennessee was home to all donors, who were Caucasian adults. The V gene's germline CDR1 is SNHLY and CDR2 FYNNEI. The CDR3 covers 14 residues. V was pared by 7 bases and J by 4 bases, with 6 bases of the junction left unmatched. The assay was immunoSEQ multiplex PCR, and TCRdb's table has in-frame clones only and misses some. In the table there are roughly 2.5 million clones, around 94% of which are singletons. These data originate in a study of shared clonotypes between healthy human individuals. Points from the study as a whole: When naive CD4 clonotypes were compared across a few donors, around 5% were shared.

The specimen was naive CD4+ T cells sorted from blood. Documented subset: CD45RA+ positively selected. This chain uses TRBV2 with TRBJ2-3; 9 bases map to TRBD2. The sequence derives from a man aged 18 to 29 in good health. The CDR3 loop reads CASILAGAPDTQYF. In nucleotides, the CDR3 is TGTGCCAGCATCTTAGCGGGAGCACCAGATACGCAGTATTTT.